Shown below are 23 T cell receptor beta chains from a single sample sequenced in a study of blood T cell repertoires in COVID-19. The protocol was immunoSEQ multiplex PCR, while the TCRdb copy is restricted to in-frame clones and leaves out a portion. The table records 310,000 or so clones, about nine tenths of them present only once. Sequencing was performed on PBMCs or T cells enriched from blood (not recorded which). These receptors came from a woman in her twenties or thirties who had recovered from COVID-19.

The chain is built from TRBV6-1 and TRBJ1-1, with D perhaps TRBD1 (6 bases). Trimming stripped 2 bases from V and 6 bases from J, with 16 bases between. The CDR3 runs 15 residues. Germline CDR1 MNHNS, CDR2 SASEGT. CDR3 region: CASSELRDMSPEAFF. CDR3 nucleotide sequence: TGTGCCAGCAGTGAACTCCGGGACATGAGCCCTGAAGCTTTCTTT.

The chain couples TRBV6-2 or TRBV6-3 to TRBJ2-7; D is ambiguous. Trimming removed 3 bases from V and 3 bases from J, with 9 bases in between. The CDR3 length is 13 residues. Germline CDR1 reads MNHEY; CDR2 reads SVGEGT. The CDR3 DNA sequence: TGTGCCAGCAGTTATAGCCCTTTCTACGAGCAGTACTTC. Its protein product is CASSYSPFYEQYF.

The chain uses TRBV19 and TRBJ2-3; 11 bases line up with TRBD1. Per the germline V gene, CDR1 is LNHDA and CDR2 is SQIVND (reference sequence). The CDR3 runs to 15 residues. J was trimmed by 3 bases and V by 5 bases; bases with no gene match: 4. As DNA, the CDR3 is TGTGCCAGTAGTCTGGGGACAGGGGGTACAGATACGCAGTATTTT. Its protein product is CASSLGTGGTDTQYF.

The rearrangement links TRBV27 to TRBJ2-1; 15 bases are shared with TRBD2. Germline V CDR1 and CDR2: MNHEY, SMNVEV (reference sequence). With V trimmed by 10 bases and J by 10 bases, 8 bases remained unmatched. This CDR3 comprises 14 residues. DNA of the CDR3: TGTGCCACGTCGGGGACTAGCGGGAGGAGGGAGCAGTTCTTC. Protein sequence: CATSGTSGRREQFF.

This rearrangement joins TRBV7-8 to TRBJ2-1; D possibly corresponds to TRBD2 (5 bases). Germline V gene sequence: CDR1 SGHVS, CDR2 FQNEAQ. Trimming removed 3 bases from V and 0 bases from J, with 12 bases in between. This CDR3 has 16 amino acids. The CDR3 here is CASSFSRVSSYNEQFF. The CDR3 DNA sequence: TGTGCCAGCAGCTTCTCGCGGGTGAGCTCCTACAATGAGCAGTTCTTC.

The count of this clone is one. The genes are TRBV11-2 and TRBJ2-5, with 7 bases identical to TRBD1. Unmatched junction bases numbered 8, after V lost 5 bases and J lost 5 bases. Germline V CDR1 and CDR2: SGHAT, FQNNGV. This CDR3 region has 14 residues. The CDR3 nucleotides read TGTGCCAGCAGCCCAAGACAGGGCGGTGAGACCCAGTACTTC. Protein product: CASSPRQGGETQYF.

This rearrangement joins TRBV5-4 to TRBJ2-7, with TRBD1 matching 7 bases. Germline values: CDR1 SGHNT, CDR2 YYREEE (reference sequence). The V and J ends lost 3 bases and 7 bases, in that order; junction bases with no gene match: 10. This CDR3 comprises 14 residues. CDR3 coding DNA: TGTGCCAGCAGCTCCCGGGACAGACCTAGGGAGCAGTACTTC. It yields the protein CASSSRDRPREQYF.

This sequence joins TRBV7-9 and TRBJ2-1; 11 nucleotides line up with TRBD1. CDR3 length: 15 amino acids. Germline V gene lookup returns CDR1 SEHNR and CDR2 FQNEAQ (reference sequence). With 5 bases clipped from V and 6 bases from J, the junction kept 6 bases outside the gene matches. The CDR3 sequence: CASSAGQGAGNEQFF. The CDR3 DNA sequence: TGTGCCAGCAGCGCCGGACAGGGGGCTGGCAATGAGCAGTTCTTC.

The chain couples TRBV2 to TRBJ2-7; possibly TRBD1 for D (6 bases). The CDR3 is made up of 14 amino acids. Germline CDR1 reads SNHLY; CDR2 reads FYNNEI. V gave up 7 bases and J gave up 4 bases, with 17 bases separating them. The CDR3 loop reads CASTTRDKVYEQYF. The CDR3 coding sequence is TGTGCCAGCACTACTCGGGACAAGGTATACGAGCAGTACTTC.

The chain is built from TRBV28 and TRBJ1-1; TRBD1 aligns across 10 bases. In germline, CDR1 is MDHEN, CDR2 SYDVKM. The CDR3 contains 14 residues. V was clipped by 6 bases and J by 7 bases; unmatched bases: 8. The CDR3 reads CASRSGQGVVEAFF. The DNA for the CDR3 is TGTGCCAGCAGGTCCGGACAGGGGGTAGTTGAAGCTTTCTTT. Based on the CDR3 plus reference TRBV28 and TRBJ1-1, the full variable domain is DVKVTQSSRYLVKRTGEKVFLECVQDMDHENMFWYRQDPGLGLRLIYFSYDVKMKEKGDIPEGYSVSREKKERFSLILESASTNQTSMYLCASRSGQGVVEAFFGQGTRLTVV.

The rearrangement links TRBV5-1 to TRBJ2-7, with 8 bases aligning to TRBD1. The CDR3 is 14 residues long. From germline, CDR1 is SGHRS and CDR2 YFSETQ. J was trimmed by 2 bases and V by 5 bases; bases with no gene match: 6. CDR3 sequence: CASSRPGQAYEQYF. Written as DNA, the CDR3 is TGCGCCAGCAGTCGACCGGGACAGGCCTACGAGCAGTACTTC.

This chain uses TRBV19 with TRBJ1-2; 8 bases are shared with TRBD1. Trimming cost V 4 bases and J 7 bases; bases outside gene matches: 5. This CDR3 spans 13 amino acids. The germline gives CDR1 LNHDA, CDR2 SQIVND (reference sequence). The CDR3 loop reads CASSTTGVLGYTF. The CDR3 DNA reads TGTGCCAGTAGTACGACAGGGGTCCTTGGCTACACCTTC.

A single count supports this clone. The J gene is TRBJ2-2, the V gene TRBV19; D not certain. The CDR3 runs 15 residues. V lost 5 bases to trimming and J lost 3 bases, with 13 bases between them. Germline V gene data show CDR1 as LNHDA and CDR2 as SQIVND (reference sequence). The CDR3 DNA follows: TGTGCCAGTAGTCCCGGTGACACCTACACCGGGGAGCTGTTTTTT. Its protein product is CASSPGDTYTGELFF.

The chain employs TRBV11-2 and TRBJ2-7, with D possibly TRBD2 on 6 matching bases. The CDR3 length is 15 residues. Germline V gene data show CDR1 as SGHAT and CDR2 as FQNNGV. V dropped 4 bases and J dropped 0 bases, with 13 bases sitting between them. CDR3: CASSSVGTYSYEQYF. DNA for the CDR3: TGTGCCAGCAGCTCAGTTGGGACTTACTCCTACGAGCAGTACTTC.

The chain couples TRBV4-1 to TRBJ2-7, with 9 bases identical to TRBD2. Trimming at V came to 1 base and at J to 3 bases, leaving 7 bases not matched to a gene. The germline V gene has CDR1 MGHRA and CDR2 YSYEKL. There are 16 residues in the CDR3. CDR3 sequence (DNA): TGCGCCAGCAGCCAAGTAGGAGCGGGAGGAAACTACGAGCAGTACTTC. Translated: CASSQVGAGGNYEQYF.

The V call is TRBV15, the J call TRBJ2-7, with 8 bases that match TRBD1. Germline loops: CDR1 LNHNV, CDR2 YYDKDF (reference sequence). This CDR3 contains 14 residues. V lost 4 bases to trimming and J lost 3 bases; unmatched junction nucleotides: 5. The CDR3 DNA reads TGTGCCACCAGCATGACAGGGGTGCTCTACGAGCAGTACTTC. Protein: CATSMTGVLYEQYF.

This chain uses TRBV28 with TRBJ1-1; 7 nucleotides line up with TRBD1. This CDR3 has 13 residues. Germline V CDR1 and CDR2: MDHEN, SYDVKM. The V segment lost 5 bases and the J segment 6 bases; nucleotides outside the gene matches: 6. This CDR3 reads CASSPRTGPEAFF. DNA of the CDR3: TGTGCCAGCAGTCCACGGACAGGCCCTGAAGCTTTCTTT.

The J gene is TRBJ1-5, the V gene TRBV7-3, with D possibly TRBD1 on 6 matching bases. Germline assignment: CDR1 SGHTA and CDR2 FQGTGA. V was clipped by 5 bases and J by 11 bases, with 13 bases between them. The CDR3 loop spans 12 amino acids. CDR3 sequence: CASSPSGGTQHF. The CDR3 DNA reads as TGTGCCAGCAGCCCGAGCGGGGGCACCCAGCATTTT.

The V and J genes are TRBV5-4 and TRBJ1-1, with TRBD1 identical over 8 bases. J lost 1 base, V lost 4 bases, and 3 bases had no gene match. The CDR3 spans 14 residues. Germline V gene lookup returns CDR1 SGHNT and CDR2 YYREEE (reference sequence). The CDR3 DNA reads TGTGCCAGCAGCCTCGGGACAGGGAACACTGAAGCTTTCTTT. Translated, it gives CASSLGTGNTEAFF.

The V call is TRBV6-4, the J call TRBJ2-2, with D tentatively TRBD1 (5 bases). The CDR3 is made up of 13 amino acids. Germline CDR1 and CDR2: MRHNA and SNTAGT. V gave up 5 bases and J gave up 6 bases, with 10 bases separating them. CDR3 DNA: TGTGCCAGCAGTTCATCAGGGTCCGGGGAGCTGTTTTTT. This codes for CASSSSGSGELFF.

This chain uses TRBV23-1 with TRBJ1-6; D not resolved. TRBV23-1 is designated an ORF whose function remains uncertain. There are 19 residues in the CDR3. Trimming cost V 1 base and J 3 bases, with 19 bases left between them. CDR3 amino acids: CASSQYLRSSSNYNSPLHF. The CDR3 coding sequence is TGCGCCAGCAGTCAATATCTCCGGTCTTCCTCCAACTATAATTCACCCCTCCACTTT.

J is TRBJ2-3 and V is TRBV28, with D possibly matching TRBD2 (6 bases). CDR1 and CDR2 from the germline V gene are MDHEN and SYDVKM. CDR3 size: 14 residues. Deletions cut 5 bases from V and 1 base from J, with 10 bases between. CDR3 in amino acids: CASSGTQGTDTQYF. Written as DNA, the CDR3 is TGTGCCAGCAGTGGGACTCAGGGCACAGATACGCAGTATTTT.

J is TRBJ1-6 and V is TRBV30; D is uncertain. V gave up 4 bases and J gave up 7 bases, with 20 bases separating them. CDR3 length: 16 residues. Germline V gives CDR1 GTSNPN, CDR2 SVGIG (reference sequence). Written as DNA, the CDR3 is TGTGCCTGGACCGGGAGGGAGGGCCATTGGAATTCACCCCTCCACTTT. This encodes CAWTGREGHWNSPLHF.